In its sample, the clone carrying this T cell receptor beta chain was seen many times. The sample originates from a study of molecular identifiers for immune sequencing clone quantification. Germline trimming cut 6 bases from V and 2 bases from J; bases unmatched to any gene: 8. In germline, CDR1 is LNHDA, CDR2 SQIVND (reference sequence). The CDR3 is 16 residues long. TCRdb re-called the PCR reads with MiXCR, one entry per CDR3 protein. This table has some 10,000 distinct CDR3 sequences, under 25% appearing once. The chain couples TRBV19 to TRBJ2-3, with 10 bases matching TRBD2. The sequence came from a human donor in good health. Some libraries in this study had Jurkat cell RNA spiked in. Sequenced: naive CD8+ T cells from blood, with Jurkat cell RNA spiked in. Subset noted: FACS-sorted CD8+CD4-CCR7+CD45RA+ naive T cells. CDR3 bases: TGTGCCAGTAGGCTTAGCGGGGGGACCTCCACAGATACGCAGTATTTT. This encodes CASRLSGGTSTDTQYF.